These 7 T cell receptor beta chains came from one sample sequenced in a study of Graves' ophthalmopathy and Graves' hyperthyroidism. RNA transcripts served as template for amplifying TCR beta CDR3 sequences. First-round RT-PCR with HTBI primers preceded a second-round multiplex PCR. MiXCR, run by TCRdb on the multiplex PCR reads, gives a single entry per CDR3 protein. The repertoire includes hundreds of thousands of distinct CDR3 sequences, approximately 21% of them detected once, and roughly 7.4% sits in the top ten. The source material was peripheral blood. Receptors originate from a young woman with stable Graves' hyperthyroidism. Some clones in this sample may be carry-over from other donors' samples.

This clonotype has at least ten counts. The chain is built from TRBV6-5 and TRBJ1-1, with unresolved D. This CDR3 has 14 residues. Germline V gene data show CDR1 as MNHEY and CDR2 as SVGAGI. The V end lost 6 bases, the J end lost 2 bases, and 13 bases lay between the germline ends. The CDR3: CASSRAGVNTEAFF. The CDR3 region has the DNA TGTGCCAGCAGCCGGGCTGGGGTAAACACTGAAGCTTTCTTT.

At least ten counts were recorded for this clonotype. The chain is built from TRBV20-1 and TRBJ1-2; D ambiguous. From germline, CDR1 is DFQATT and CDR2 SNEGSKA (reference sequence). This CDR3 contains 13 residues. V was cut by 0 bases and J by 4 bases, with 9 bases left in between. The CDR3 DNA reads as TGCAGTGCTAGAGATGGAGGCCTCTATGGCTACACCTTC. Amino acid sequence: CSARDGGLYGYTF.

This clonotype was seen ten or more times. The chain employs TRBV6-1 and TRBJ1-1; tentative D call: TRBD1 (5 bases). Per the germline V gene, CDR1 is MNHNS and CDR2 is SASEGT. V was cut by 7 bases and J by 6 bases, with 21 bases left in between. The CDR3 consists of 15 residues. The CDR3 DNA follows: TGTGCCAGCAAGAGGGTCGCAGGGTCCTCTGCTGAAGCTTTCTTT. Protein product: CASKRVAGSSAEAFF.

The chain uses TRBV27 and TRBJ2-7; the match to TRBD2 covers 7 bases. Germline CDR1 MNHEY, CDR2 SMNVEV (reference sequence). This CDR3 has 15 amino acids. J was trimmed by 5 bases and V by 6 bases; bases with no gene match: 13. This chain's CDR3 is CASSLAGGRADEQYF. Written as DNA, the CDR3 is TGTGCCAGCAGCCTTGCGGGCGGGAGAGCGGACGAGCAGTACTTC.

The CDR3 sequence: CASSYALAGDEQYF. The CDR3 DNA reads as TGTGCCAGCAGTTACGCCCTAGCGGGGGACGAGCAGTACTTC. This chain joins TRBV6-5 and TRBJ2-7, with 10 bases lining up with TRBD2. With 2 bases clipped from V and 5 bases from J, the junction kept 3 bases outside the gene matches. Germline assignment: CDR1 MNHEY and CDR2 SVGAGI. There are 14 residues in the CDR3.

The gene calls are TRBV27 and TRBJ2-7; TRBD1 aligns across 7 bases. This CDR3 is built from 13 residues. J was trimmed by 6 bases and V by 8 bases; bases with no gene match: 10. Per the germline V gene, CDR1 is MNHEY and CDR2 is SMNVEV (reference sequence). The CDR3 here is CASARRGRSEQYF. CDR3 nucleotide sequence: TGTGCCAGCGCCCGCAGGGGGAGATCCGAGCAGTACTTC.

At least ten counts were recorded for this clonotype. The chain is built from TRBV6-1 and TRBJ2-5, with D maybe TRBD2 (6 bases). The CDR3 runs 14 residues. V was trimmed by 5 bases and J by 5 bases, leaving 15 bases between them. Germline lookup yields CDR1 MNHNS and CDR2 SASEGT. The CDR3 spells CASSLGAGRETQYF. As DNA, the CDR3 is TGTGCCAGCAGTCTCGGGGCGGGAAGGGAGACCCAGTACTTC.